The 26 T cell receptor beta chains presented below share a single source sample, sequenced in a study of blood T cell repertoires in COVID-19. Generated by immunoSEQ multiplex PCR, the TCRdb table keeps only in-frame clones and is missing some. The sample lists about 190,000 clones, about 88% occurring once. Sequenced: peripheral blood. Receptor source: an older man with active or convalescent COVID-19.

The chain joins TRBV5-8 to TRBJ1-1, with D uncertain. The V and J ends lost 3 bases and 1 base respectively, with 7 bases between them. The CDR3 extends over 13 amino acids. The V gene's germline CDR1 is SGHTS and CDR2 YDEGEE. CDR3 sequence (DNA): TGTGCCAGCAGCTGGTCCGGGAACACTGAAGCTTTCTTT. Translation: CASSWSGNTEAFF.

In DNA, the CDR3 is TGTGCCAGCAGCTTACAGGGGATTGGGACCTACGAGCAGTACTTC. Its translation: CASSLQGIGTYEQYF. The chain joins TRBV5-5 to TRBJ2-7; TRBD1 aligns across 7 bases. The germline V gene encodes CDR1 SGHKS and CDR2 YYEKEE (reference sequence). The CDR3 extends over 15 amino acids. The ends lost 2 bases at V and 2 bases at J; junction bases unmatched: 7.

There are a few counts of this clone. The V gene is TRBV30, the J gene TRBJ1-6, with 7 positions matching TRBD1. Unmatched junction bases numbered 15, after V lost 3 bases and J lost 7 bases. The CDR3 runs 17 residues. Germline CDR1 reads GTSNPN; CDR2 reads SVGIG (reference sequence). CDR3: CAWRIKQNTGANSPLHF. The CDR3 DNA follows: TGTGCCTGGAGAATCAAACAAAATACAGGGGCGAATTCACCCCTCCACTTT.

This chain connects TRBV4-2 to TRBJ2-5; 8 bases match TRBD1. Losses at the gene ends were 3 bases for V and 5 bases for J; bases not matched to a gene: 11. The CDR3 contains 16 residues. CDR1 and CDR2 (germline): LGHNA, YNFKEQ. In DNA form, the CDR3 reads TGTGCCAGCAGCCAGGGAGCCCCAGGGGGCGGGGAGACCCAGTACTTC. Amino acids: CASSQGAPGGGETQYF.

With respect to this clone: At one end the junction does not follow the germline gene, possibly because of a read error. The chain employs TRBV28 and TRBJ1-3, with D perhaps TRBD1 (6 bases). This CDR3 spans 13 amino acids. In germline, CDR1 is MDHEN, CDR2 SYDVKM. CDR3 sequence (DNA): TGTGCCAGCAGTGACCGGGACACGCGCGAGCCTAACTTT. Protein product: CASSDRDTREPNF.

This chain links TRBV5-1 with TRBJ2-7, with a possible D match to TRBD1 (5 bases). Trimming took 1 base from V and 5 from J, leaving 10 bases between them. The V gene's germline CDR1 is SGHRS and CDR2 YFSETQ. The CDR3 has 13 amino acids. CDR3 coding DNA: TGCGCCAGCAGCTTGCAGGGCCAAAACGAGCAGTACTTC. Translating gives CASSLQGQNEQYF.

This clone was recorded a few times. The gene calls are TRBV12-3 or TRBV12-4 and TRBJ1-1; 9 bases map to TRBD1. The CDR3 is 12 residues long. Trimming at V came to 8 bases and at J to 6 bases, leaving 4 bases not matched to a gene. The CDR3 DNA sequence: TGTGCCAGCCAGACAGGGGGTCCTGAAGCTTTCTTT. Protein product: CASQTGGPEAFF.

This chain joins TRBV7-9 and TRBJ1-1, with TRBD1 as a possible D gene (6 bases). Per germline, CDR1 SEHNR and CDR2 FQNEAQ (reference sequence). This CDR3 spans 15 amino acids. The V gene lost 5 bases and the J gene lost 2 bases, with 15 bases spanning the gap. The CDR3 DNA reads TGTGCCAGCAGCCCGGACAGCGGGGGAAACACTGAAGCTTTCTTT. Its protein is CASSPDSGGNTEAFF. Variable domain in full (rest from reference TRBV7-9 and TRBJ1-1): DTGVSQNPRHKITKRGQNVTFRCDPISEHNRLYWYRQTLGQGPEFLTYFQNEAQLEKSRLLSDRFSAERPKGSFSTLEIQRTEQGDSAMYLCASSPDSGGNTEAFFGQGTRLTVV.

This CDR3 is CASSYITGGADTQYF. The CDR3 bases are TGTGCCAGCAGTTACATAACGGGAGGCGCAGATACGCAGTATTTT. The chain uses TRBV6-6 and TRBJ2-3; TRBD2 agrees at 7 bases. There are 15 residues in the CDR3. Losses at the gene ends were 2 bases for V and 4 bases for J; bases not matched to a gene: 6. Per the germline V gene, CDR1 is MNHNY and CDR2 is SVGAGI (reference sequence).

The chain uses TRBV10-3 and TRBJ1-1, with D unresolved. This CDR3 region has 14 residues. Between the trimmed V and J ends, which lost 10 bases and 4 bases, there was a span of 19 bases. Looked up from germline, CDR1 is ENHRY and CDR2 is SYGVKD. CDR3 DNA: TGTGCCAGCAGAAGATCCGAATCGGGCACTGAAGCTTTCTTT. Protein: CASRRSESGTEAFF.

This clone occurred once. This rearrangement joins TRBV5-1 to TRBJ2-1, with 15 positions matching TRBD2. The germline V gene has CDR1 SGHRS and CDR2 YFSETQ. There are 19 residues in the CDR3. The ends lost 4 bases at V and 9 bases at J; junction bases unmatched: 17. The CDR3 protein is CASSLPGTSGGTTKSEQFF. CDR3 nucleotides: TGCGCCAGCAGCCTCCCCGGGACTAGCGGGGGGACCACTAAGAGTGAGCAGTTCTTC.

V usage is TRBV6-1 and J usage is TRBJ2-1; D is perhaps TRBD1 (6 bases). V was pared by 4 bases and J by 6 bases, with 19 bases between. The CDR3 is 16 amino acids. Germline V gene data show CDR1 as MNHNS and CDR2 as SASEGT. CDR3 residues: CASSAAGVLVSNEQFF. The DNA of the CDR3 is TGTGCCAGCAGTGCCGCAGGGGTTCTAGTATCCAATGAGCAGTTCTTC.

This sequence joins TRBV5-1 and TRBJ2-5; 8 positions agree with TRBD1. The junction had 2 bases not matched to a gene; V was cut back by 3 bases and J by 4 bases. Germline lookup yields CDR1 SGHRS and CDR2 YFSETQ. This CDR3 contains 13 residues. The CDR3 sequence: CASSWGQAETQYF. The DNA for the CDR3 is TGCGCCAGCAGCTGGGGACAGGCAGAGACCCAGTACTTC.

This clone turned up a few times. V is TRBV19 and J is TRBJ1-2; D unresolved. This CDR3 comprises 13 residues. V lost 2 bases and J lost 6, with 10 bases in between. CDR1 is LNHDA and CDR2 is SQIVND in the germline V gene (reference sequence). Here the CDR3 DNA reads TGTGCCAGTAGTATATTGGCCTCGCATGGCTACACCTTC. Its protein is CASSILASHGYTF.

The gene calls are TRBV27 and TRBJ1-5; the D gene is possibly TRBD1 (5 bases). Trimming pared 4 bases from V and 0 bases from J, leaving 7 bases between. Germline assignment: CDR1 MNHEY and CDR2 SMNVEV (reference sequence). This CDR3 is 14 amino acids long. The CDR3 nucleotides read TGTGCCAGCAGTTGGACAAATAGCAATCAGCCCCAGCATTTT. Protein: CASSWTNSNQPQHF.

The chain links TRBV27 to TRBJ1-2, with 8 bases identical to TRBD1. J gave up 4 bases and V 3 bases, and 7 bases lay outside the gene matches. Germline V lookup: CDR1 MNHEY, CDR2 SMNVEV (reference sequence). The CDR3 loop spans 15 amino acids. The CDR3 sequence: CASSFGAGQVYGYTF. The CDR3, as DNA: TGTGCCAGCAGTTTTGGGGCGGGACAGGTCTATGGCTACACCTTC.

The genes are TRBV4-3 and TRBJ2-2; 9 nucleotides match TRBD2. This CDR3 comprises 18 residues. Per the germline V gene, CDR1 is LGHNA and CDR2 is YSLEER. V lost 4 bases to trimming and J lost 2 bases; unmatched junction nucleotides: 11. DNA of the CDR3: TGCGCCAGCAGCCGGATACTGGCGGGGGGGCCAAACACCGGGGAGCTGTTTTTT. It encodes CASSRILAGGPNTGELFF.

V and J are TRBV27 and TRBJ2-1; TRBD2 is a possible D gene (5 bases). Germline assignment: CDR1 MNHEY and CDR2 SMNVEV (reference sequence). This CDR3 comprises 14 residues. Trimming left V 6 bases short and J 4 bases short, with 13 bases between. The CDR3 region is CASSPAAAYNEQFF. Here the CDR3 DNA reads TGTGCCAGCAGCCCAGCGGCAGCATACAATGAGCAGTTCTTC.

A remark on this clone: The sample carries other DNA sequences with the same CDR3. This chain connects TRBV7-2 to TRBJ2-7; 7 nucleotides line up with TRBD2. This CDR3 region has 14 residues. V was pared by 3 bases and J by 1 base, with 3 bases of the junction left unmatched. The germline V gene has CDR1 SGHTA and CDR2 FQGNSA. DNA for the CDR3: TGTGCCAGCAGCTTTGGACTAGTGTCCTACGAGCAGTACTTC. Amino acids: CASSFGLVSYEQYF.

V and J are TRBV7-2 and TRBJ2-1; D is unresolved. The CDR3 is made up of 13 amino acids. Trimming shortened V by 3 bases and J by 8 bases, and 11 bases separated the two germline ends. CDR1 and CDR2 from the germline V gene are SGHTA and FQGNSA. CDR3 nucleotide sequence: TGTGCCAGCAGCTTGCCCTCAGTGGATGAGCAGTTCTTC. This sequence encodes CASSLPSVDEQFF.

The chain couples TRBV19 to TRBJ1-2, with D possibly being TRBD1 (6 bases). Germline V gene sequence: CDR1 LNHDA, CDR2 SQIVND (reference sequence). Trimming cost V 6 bases and J 6 bases, with 20 bases left between them. The CDR3 extends over 15 amino acids. The CDR3 loop reads CASSIRTDRRDGYTF. For the CDR3, the DNA is TGTGCCAGTAGCATCAGGACAGACAGACGGGATGGCTACACCTTC.

The genes are TRBV19 and TRBJ2-3, with TRBD2 as a possible D gene (7 bases). CDR3 length: 19 residues. Germline V lookup: CDR1 LNHDA, CDR2 SQIVND (reference sequence). The germline V and J ends were trimmed by 3 bases and 0 bases, with 22 bases remaining between them. The CDR3: CASSIRGAKSLTSTDTQYF. The CDR3 DNA reads as TGTGCCAGTAGTATCCGGGGGGCCAAGAGCTTGACTAGCACAGATACGCAGTATTTT.

This clone has just a few counts. The gene calls are TRBV7-8 and TRBJ1-5; D is ambiguous. The ends were cut back, 1 base at V and 6 bases at J, with 7 bases in the middle. The germline V gene has CDR1 SGHVS and CDR2 FQNEAQ. The CDR3 is 13 residues long. DNA of the CDR3: TGTGCCAGCAGCTTAGTGGAGGGTCAGCCCCAGCATTTT. Its translation: CASSLVEGQPQHF.

This chain links TRBV28 with TRBJ1-1; possibly TRBD1 for D (5 bases). Germline CDR1 reads MDHEN; CDR2 reads SYDVKM. Trimming shortened V by 10 bases and J by 0 bases, and 12 bases separated the two germline ends. CDR3 size: 13 residues. The chain's CDR3 is CATGRDMNTEAFF. The CDR3 DNA reads as TGTGCCACAGGGCGAGATATGAACACTGAAGCTTTCTTT. Full variable domain (rest looked up from reference TRBV28 and TRBJ1-1): DVKVTQSSRYLVKRTGEKVFLECVQDMDHENMFWYRQDPGLGLRLIYFSYDVKMKEKGDIPEGYSVSREKKERFSLILESASTNQTSMYLCATGRDMNTEAFFGQGTRLTVV.

This clone was counted a few times. The J gene is TRBJ2-1, the V gene TRBV10-3, with 13 positions matching TRBD2. Germline V lookup: CDR1 ENHRY, CDR2 SYGVKD. The CDR3 runs to 16 residues. V lost 6 bases, J lost 1 base, and 3 bases stayed unmatched. CDR3 nucleotides: TGTGCCATCAGCCCGGGACTAGCGGGGTCCTACAATGAGCAGTTCTTC. Translation gives CAISPGLAGSYNEQFF.

This clone appeared a single time. This chain uses TRBV28 with TRBJ1-2, with D possibly being TRBD1 (5 bases). Germline V gene data show CDR1 as MDHEN and CDR2 as SYDVKM. V shed 4 bases and J shed 7 bases, with 10 bases lying between them. The CDR3 runs 12 residues. The CDR3 is CASSSGLAGYTF. The CDR3 DNA reads TGTGCCAGCAGTTCGGGACTGGCTGGCTACACCTTC.